One sample yielded the 19 T cell receptor beta chains listed below, sequenced in a study of immune evolution from preneoplasia to lung adenocarcinoma (dated by TCRdb to the early 2020s). The library relied on the immunoSEQ multiplex PCR assay. The immuneACCESS repertoire file appears here via TCRdb, limited to in-frame rearrangements. These files lack a portion of the clones; in checked studies, under half of the deficit traces to unresolved V genes, and the cause of the others is not known. The sample has roughly 4,000 clones on record, roughly 80% of them singletons. Around 8% of the sample is taken by the ten largest. Sequenced: FFPE lung adenocarcinoma in situ tissue. This sample's cell subset or site label indicates: preinvasive adenocarcinoma in situ (AIS). The source is a person aged 55-85 years with lung adenocarcinoma.

This rearrangement joins TRBV11-2 to TRBJ2-1; 15 bases are shared with TRBD2. Germline CDR1 and CDR2: SGHAT and FQNNGV. V lost 5 bases, J lost 0 bases, and 5 bases stayed unmatched. This CDR3 region has 18 residues. The CDR3 reads CASSHWTSGGDSYNEQFF. CDR3 in DNA: TGTGCCAGCAGCCATTGGACTAGCGGGGGGGACTCCTACAATGAGCAGTTCTTC.

This clone was recorded a few times. This rearrangement joins TRBV7-2 to TRBJ1-1; 11 nucleotides match TRBD1. Germline V gene lookup returns CDR1 SGHTA and CDR2 FQGNSA. The CDR3 sequence is 14 residues long. Trimming removed 6 bases from V and 5 bases from J; junction bases left unmatched: 5. The CDR3 protein is CASRRDRGSTEAFF. CDR3 sequence (DNA): TGTGCCAGCAGACGGGACAGGGGGAGTACTGAAGCTTTCTTT. Drawing the rest from reference TRBV7-2 and TRBJ1-1, the complete variable domain is GAGVSQSPSNKVTEKGKDVELRCDPISGHTALYWYRQSLGQGLEFLIYFQGNSAPDKSGLPSDRFSAERTGGSVSTLTIQRTQQEDSAVYLCASRRDRGSTEAFFGQGTRLTVV.

This chain uses TRBV10-2 with TRBJ2-3; D ambiguous. Germline CDR1 reads WSHSY; CDR2 reads SAAADI. Trimming pared 8 bases from V and 4 bases from J, leaving 16 bases between. CDR3 length: 14 amino acids. CDR3 sequence: CASQGSARPDTQYF. The CDR3 coding sequence is TGCGCCAGCCAAGGGTCTGCGCGTCCAGATACGCAGTATTTT.

V usage is TRBV30 and J usage is TRBJ2-5, with D perhaps being TRBD1 or TRBD2 (6 bases each). Germline values: CDR1 GTSNPN, CDR2 SVGIG (reference sequence). The CDR3 sequence is 12 residues long. V was shortened by 7 bases and J by 5 bases, with 14 bases between the two germline ends. The CDR3 DNA is TGTGCCTTTAGAGGGGGGTGGGAGACCCAGTACTTC. This encodes CAFRGGWETQYF.

The chain recombines TRBV30 with TRBJ2-5; D is perhaps TRBD2 (5 bases). The V end lost 4 bases, the J end lost 4 bases, and 10 bases lay between the germline ends. The CDR3 runs to 12 residues. Germline V gene data show CDR1 as GTSNPN and CDR2 as SVGIG (reference sequence). The CDR3 coding sequence is TGTGCCTGGAACCCCGGGATAGAGACCCAGTACTTC. Translating it yields CAWNPGIETQYF.

The chain couples TRBV7-6 to TRBJ2-2; D gene unclear. Looked up from germline, CDR1 is SGHVS and CDR2 is FNYEAQ. V lost 0 bases to trimming and J lost 6 bases, with 8 bases between them. CDR3 length equals 14 residues. CDR3 nucleotides: TGTGCCAGCAGCTTAGCGGTTTCGGCCGGGGAGCTGTTTTTT. It encodes CASSLAVSAGELFF.

The chain is built from TRBV9 and TRBJ1-5, with D hard to call. Trimming stripped 4 bases from V and 0 bases from J, with 8 bases between. CDR1 and CDR2 from the germline V gene are SGDLS and YYNGEE. The CDR3 loop spans 14 amino acids. Written as DNA, the CDR3 is TGTGCCAGCAGCCCCGGGGATAGCAATCAGCCCCAGCATTTT. Its translation: CASSPGDSNQPQHF.

The V gene is TRBV7-8, the J gene TRBJ1-5; possibly TRBD1 for D (5 bases). The germline V gene encodes CDR1 SGHVS and CDR2 FQNEAQ. The germline V and J ends were trimmed by 2 bases and 0 bases, with 17 bases remaining between them. The CDR3 has 18 amino acids. In nucleotides, the CDR3 is TGTGCCAGCAGCTTATTTCGGGCCACGGGGGGTAGCAATCAGCCCCAGCATTTT. Translation gives CASSLFRATGGSNQPQHF.

The chain couples TRBV9 to TRBJ1-1, with D unclear. This CDR3 is 13 amino acids long. Germline V gives CDR1 SGDLS, CDR2 YYNGEE. Trimming stripped 1 base from V and 3 bases from J, with 7 bases between. The DNA for the CDR3 is TGTGCCAGCAGCGTATCGGGAGACACTGAAGCTTTCTTT. Amino acids: CASSVSGDTEAFF.

This clone was seen only a few times. The gene calls are TRBV29-1 and TRBJ1-1; D perhaps matches TRBD1 (5 bases). Per the germline V gene, CDR1 is SQVTM and CDR2 is ANQGSEA. The V end was cut by 4 bases, the J end by 4 bases, with 13 bases between. The length of the CDR3 is 13 residues. The CDR3 DNA sequence: TGCAGCGTTGGTCAGGGTGGGAGCACTGAAGCTTTCTTT. This gives the protein CSVGQGGSTEAFF.

The CDR3 DNA follows: TGTGCCAGCAGTTACTCGAACAGTAACTATGGCTACACCTTC. Its protein is CASSYSNSNYGYTF. The V gene is TRBV6-6, the J gene TRBJ1-2; D remains ambiguous. Germline assignment: CDR1 MNHNY and CDR2 SVGAGI (reference sequence). The CDR3 spans 14 residues. Trimming took 0 bases from V and 1 from J, leaving 6 bases between them.

This clone occurred a few times. The V gene is TRBV7-2, the J gene TRBJ2-1; D may be TRBD2 (5 bases). This CDR3 comprises 13 residues. Germline assignment: CDR1 SGHTA and CDR2 FQGNSA. Trimming left V 1 base short and J 9 bases short, with 10 bases between. Here the CDR3 DNA reads TGTGCCAGCAGCTTAGTTCCAGAGGGTGAGCAGTTCTTC. Amino acid sequence: CASSLVPEGEQFF.

The chain carries TRBV5-1 and TRBJ2-5; 7 nucleotides line up with TRBD2. The CDR3 loop spans 16 amino acids. V lost 6 bases to trimming and J lost 4 bases; unmatched junction nucleotides: 15. Germline-derived CDR1 and CDR2 are SGHRS and YFSETQ. CDR3 sequence (DNA): TGCGCCAGCAATTTCGGGGCGGGGGTATCCCGAGAGACCCAGTACTTC. Protein: CASNFGAGVSRETQYF.

This rearrangement joins TRBV15 to TRBJ2-1, with D hard to call. The CDR3 is 18 residues long. V was pared by 5 bases and J by 5 bases, with 25 bases between. From germline, CDR1 is LNHNV and CDR2 YYDKDF (reference sequence). CDR3 DNA sequence: TGTGCCACCAGCGTCCCGAGTCTAGAGTCCGGGCCGAACAATGAGCAGTTCTTC. Translating it yields CATSVPSLESGPNNEQFF. Using reference TRBV15 and TRBJ2-1 for the parts outside the CDR3, the full variable domain is DAMVIQNPRYQVTQFGKPVTLSCSQTLNHNVMYWYQQKSSQAPKLLFHYYDKDFNNEADTPDNFQSRRPNTSFCFLDIRSPGLGDTAMYLCATSVPSLESGPNNEQFFGPGTRLTVL.

This clone was seen just once. The CDR3 here is CASSPRGLGTGELFF. In nucleotides, the CDR3 is TGTGCCAGCTCACCCCGGGGGCTGGGGACCGGGGAGCTGTTTTTT. V is TRBV18 and J is TRBJ2-2; D tentatively reads TRBD1 or TRBD2 (6 bases each). Per germline, CDR1 KGHSH and CDR2 LQKENI. The V end was cut by 3 bases, the J end by 5 bases, with 13 bases between. The CDR3 runs to 15 residues.

The chain links TRBV14 to TRBJ1-6, with a weak D call TRBD1 (6 bases). V was cut by 3 bases and J by 9 bases, with 12 bases left in between. Germline loops: CDR1 SGHDN, CDR2 FVKESK. The CDR3 has 14 residues. The CDR3 is CASSQETGFSPLHF. In DNA form, the CDR3 reads TGTGCCAGCAGCCAGGAGACAGGATTTTCACCCCTCCACTTT.

Comment on this clone: An end of the junction differs from the germline gene, which may be a read error. The chain uses TRBV11-2 and TRBJ2-2, with 10 bases that match TRBD2. The CDR3 covers 15 residues. Germline values: CDR1 SGHAT, CDR2 FQNNGV. The CDR3 is CASSLNSGGIGEMFF. The CDR3 DNA follows: TGTGCCAGCAGCTTAAATAGCGGGGGGATCGGGGAGATGTTTTTT.

Only one count was recorded for this clone. The chain couples TRBV29-1 to TRBJ2-7, with TRBD1 matching 9 bases. The CDR3 extends over 12 amino acids. CDR1 and CDR2 (germline): SQVTM, ANQGSEA. The J segment lost 6 bases and the V segment lost 6 bases, leaving 6 bases of the junction unmatched. The CDR3 loop is CSVTGGPIEQYF. As DNA, the CDR3 is TGCAGCGTAACAGGGGGCCCGATCGAGCAGTACTTC.

This clone was seen a single time. The rearrangement links TRBV5-1 to TRBJ2-5, with 8 bases fitting TRBD2. TRBJ2-7 matches the DNA end more closely, so the J call is doubtful. Germline V CDR1 and CDR2: SGHRS, YFSETQ. This CDR3 is 15 amino acids long. In DNA form, the CDR3 reads TGCGCCAGCAGATCCACTAGCGGCAGCTCCTACGAGCAGTACTTC. It translates to CASRSTSGSSYEQYF.